This T cell receptor beta chain comes out of a study of shared clonotypes between healthy human individuals. About the research overall: Three plates each covered CD4 naive and memory; CD8 naive two, CD8 memory one.

Sorted-subset replicate PCR reactions contained around 220 ng DNA, corresponding to some 28,000 T cell genomes. Assay used: immunoSEQ multiplex PCR; TCRdb lists only in-frame clones, some missing. The profile shows some 900,000 clones, roughly 72% of them singletons. The CDR3 has 17 amino acids. Study results and caveats: Clonotype sharing across four donors was observed for 4.5% to 6.5% of naive CD4 clonotypes.

To note about this clone: Antigen specificity is unknown.

Sequencing was done on a sample of memory CD4+ T cells sorted from blood. Subset indicated: CD45RA-negative fraction. The origin of this receptor is a young man in good health. This rearrangement joins TRBV21-1 to TRBJ1-1; the table names TRBD1, a call not compared with the DNA. TRBV21-1 is termed a pseudogene. CDR3 in amino acids: CASSNCSGGDWDTEAFF. CDR3 DNA: TGTGCCAGCAGCAATTGTTCAGGGGGCGATTGGGACACTGAAGCTTTCTTT.